This T cell receptor beta chain was identified during a study of blood T cell repertoires in COVID-19. Profiled with immunoSEQ multiplex PCR; TCRdb holds only in-frame clones, not every one. The sample holds about 220,000 clones, 83% seen once. Germline V lookup: CDR1 SQVTM, CDR2 ANQGSEA. This CDR3 is 14 amino acids long. V lost 6 bases and J lost 9, with 20 bases in between. The chain is built from TRBV29-1 and TRBJ2-2, with a weak D call TRBD1 (6 bases). This TCR was recovered from a woman between 45 and 65 years old who had been exposed to COVID-19. The sample consisted of PBMCs or T cells enriched from blood (not recorded which). The DNA of the CDR3 is TGCAGCGTAGATTCCGGGACACCCTCCCGGGAGCTGTTTTTT. This sequence encodes CSVDSGTPSRELFF.